The rows below give T cell receptor beta chains drawn from one sample of a study of shared clonotypes between healthy human individuals. Assay: immunoSEQ multiplex PCR; the TCRdb copy retains only in-frame clones and omits some. The profile shows some 660,000 clones, around 73% of them singletons. Sequenced input: memory CD4+ T cells sorted from blood. The source is a woman aged 25-40 years in good health. CDR3s include the opening cysteine and the closing phenylalanine or tryptophan. The order of the fields is clone size, V gene, D gene, J gene, CDR3 protein, CDR3 DNA. A D gene is named only where the DNA matches it firmly. Rows give clone size only sometimes, using once, few, many, or a class for an expanded clone.

clone size: .; V gene: TRBV28; D gene: TRBD1; J gene: TRBJ2-5; CDR3 protein: CASRTGGAGEETQYF; CDR3 DNA: TGTGCCAGCAGGACAGGGGGGGCAGGGGAGGAGACCCAGTACTTC
clone size: .; V gene: TRBV7-9; D gene: TRBD2; J gene: TRBJ2-7; CDR3 protein: CASSPRLAGPYEQYF; CDR3 DNA: TGTGCCAGCAGCCCCCGACTAGCGGGACCCTACGAGCAGTACTTC
clone size: .; V gene: TRBV28; D gene: .; J gene: TRBJ1-1; CDR3 protein: CASIGGVWGANTEAFF; CDR3 DNA: TGTGCCAGCATAGGAGGAGTGTGGGGGGCCAACACTGAAGCTTTCTTT
clone size: .; V gene: TRBV5-1; D gene: .; J gene: TRBJ2-7; CDR3 protein: CASSLVTSEQYF; CDR3 DNA: TGCGCCAGCAGCTTGGTGACCAGCGAGCAGTACTTC
clone size: .; V gene: TRBV5-1; D gene: .; J gene: TRBJ2-2; CDR3 protein: CASNWGPGADTGELFF; CDR3 DNA: TGCGCCAGCAATTGGGGTCCAGGGGCGGACACCGGGGAGCTGTTTTTT
clone size: few; V gene: TRBV29-1; D gene: TRBD1; J gene: TRBJ1-2; CDR3 protein: CSVEDGVGQGFYGYTF; CDR3 DNA: TGCAGCGTTGAAGATGGGGTGGGACAGGGATTTTATGGCTACACCTTC
clone size: .; V gene: TRBV28; D gene: TRBD1; J gene: TRBJ1-2; CDR3 protein: CASRIGTGSNGYTF; CDR3 DNA: TGTGCCAGCAGGATAGGGACAGGGTCGAATGGCTACACCTTC
clone size: .; V gene: TRBV21-1; D gene: .; J gene: TRBJ2-1; CDR3 protein: CASSKWGGNEQFF; CDR3 DNA: TGTGCCAGCAGCAAATGGGGCGGAAATGAGCAGTTCTTC
clone size: few; V gene: TRBV29-1; D gene: TRBD1; J gene: TRBJ1-1; CDR3 protein: CSVGGQGNTEAFF; CDR3 DNA: TGCAGCGTTGGAGGACAGGGGAACACTGAAGCTTTCTTT
clone size: .; V gene: TRBV19; D gene: .; J gene: TRBJ2-5; CDR3 protein: CASSKGSSETQYF; CDR3 DNA: TGTGCCAGTAGTAAGGGCAGTTCGGAGACCCAGTACTTC
clone size: .; V gene: TRBV29-1; D gene: .; J gene: TRBJ1-1; CDR3 protein: CSVRGYQNTEAFF; CDR3 DNA: TGCAGCGTTAGGGGGTACCAGAACACTGAAGCTTTCTTT
clone size: .; V gene: TRBV7-9; D gene: .; J gene: TRBJ2-7; CDR3 protein: CASSFSIEQYF; CDR3 DNA: TGTGCCAGCAGCTTCTCCATCGAGCAGTACTTC
clone size: few; V gene: TRBV7-9; D gene: .; J gene: TRBJ2-7; CDR3 protein: CASSFDPLEQYF; CDR3 DNA: TGTGCCAGCAGCTTCGACCCCCTCGAGCAGTACTTC